This TCR beta chain was found in a study of blood T cell repertoires in COVID-19. With V trimmed by 2 bases and J by 8 bases, 5 bases remained unmatched. The length of the CDR3 is 15 residues. CDR1 is SGHAT and CDR2 is FQNNGV in the germline V gene. The method was immunoSEQ multiplex PCR; TCRdb's version includes in-frame clones alone and lacks a portion of them. The sample gives about 440,000 clones, about 85% of which show up once; under 2% is in the top ten. Cohort allocation depended upon clinical history that participants reported. The sequence was obtained from a woman between 18 and 30 years old with acute COVID-19. The V and J genes are TRBV11-2 and TRBJ2-1; 11 nucleotides line up with TRBD2. Sequenced: PBMCs or T cells enriched from blood (not recorded which). CDR3 DNA sequence: TGTGCCAGCAGCTTATACACTAGCGGGGGCGATGAGCAGTTCTTC. Translated, it gives CASSLYTSGGDEQFF. Based on the CDR3 plus reference TRBV11-2 and TRBJ2-1, the full variable domain is EAGVAQSPRYKIIEKRQSVAFWCNPISGHATLYWYQQILGQGPKLLIQFQNNGVVDDSQLPKDRFSAERLKGVDSTLKIQPAKLEDSAVYLCASSLYTSGGDEQFFGPGTRLTVL.